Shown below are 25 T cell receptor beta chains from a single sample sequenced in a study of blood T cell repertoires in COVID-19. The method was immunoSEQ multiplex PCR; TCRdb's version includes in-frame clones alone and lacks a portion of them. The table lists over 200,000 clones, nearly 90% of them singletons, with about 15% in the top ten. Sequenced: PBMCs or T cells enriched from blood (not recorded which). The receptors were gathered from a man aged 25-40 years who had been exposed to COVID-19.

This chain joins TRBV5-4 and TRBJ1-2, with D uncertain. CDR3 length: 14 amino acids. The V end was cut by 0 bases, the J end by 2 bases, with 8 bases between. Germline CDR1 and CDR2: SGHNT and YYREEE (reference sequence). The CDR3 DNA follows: TGTGCCAGCAGCTTGGATACGGTCAACTATGGCTACACCTTC. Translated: CASSLDTVNYGYTF.

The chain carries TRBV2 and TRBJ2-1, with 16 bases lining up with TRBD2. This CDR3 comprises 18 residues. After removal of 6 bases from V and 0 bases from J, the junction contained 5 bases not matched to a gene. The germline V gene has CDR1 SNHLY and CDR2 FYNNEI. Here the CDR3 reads CASRTGLAGGSSYNEQFF. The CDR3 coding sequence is TGTGCCAGCAGAACGGGACTAGCGGGGGGGAGCTCCTACAATGAGCAGTTCTTC.

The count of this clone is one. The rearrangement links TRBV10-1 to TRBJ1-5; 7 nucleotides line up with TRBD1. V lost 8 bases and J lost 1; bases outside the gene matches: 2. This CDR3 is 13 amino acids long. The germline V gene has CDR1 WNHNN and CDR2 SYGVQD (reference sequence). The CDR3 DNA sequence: TGCGCCAGCCACAGGGGAAGCAATCAGCCCCAGCATTTT. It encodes CASHRGSNQPQHF.

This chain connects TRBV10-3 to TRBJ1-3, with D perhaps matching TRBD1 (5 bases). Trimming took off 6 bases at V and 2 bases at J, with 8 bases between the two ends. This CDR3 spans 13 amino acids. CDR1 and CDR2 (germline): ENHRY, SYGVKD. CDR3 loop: CAISLTAGNTIYF. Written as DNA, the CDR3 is TGTGCCATCAGCCTGACAGCTGGAAACACCATATATTTT.

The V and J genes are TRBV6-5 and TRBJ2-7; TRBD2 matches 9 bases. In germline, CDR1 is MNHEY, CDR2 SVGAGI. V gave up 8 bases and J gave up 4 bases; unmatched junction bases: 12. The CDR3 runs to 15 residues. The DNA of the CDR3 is TGTGCCAGCCGAGAGGGGCGGGGGGGCTTATACGAGCAGTACTTC. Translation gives CASREGRGGLYEQYF.

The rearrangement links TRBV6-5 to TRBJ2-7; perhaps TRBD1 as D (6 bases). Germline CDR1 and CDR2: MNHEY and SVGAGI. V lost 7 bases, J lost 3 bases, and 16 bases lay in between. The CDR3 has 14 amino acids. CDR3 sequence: CASTKPGQYYEQYF. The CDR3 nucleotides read TGTGCCAGCACTAAACCCGGACAGTACTACGAGCAGTACTTC.

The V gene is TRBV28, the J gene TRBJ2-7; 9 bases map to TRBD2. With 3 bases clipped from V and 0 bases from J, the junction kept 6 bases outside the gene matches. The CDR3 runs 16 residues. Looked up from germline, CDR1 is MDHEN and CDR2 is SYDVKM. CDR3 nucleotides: TGTGCCAGCAGTTTCAGGACTAGCGAGAGCTCCTACGAGCAGTACTTC. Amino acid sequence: CASSFRTSESSYEQYF.

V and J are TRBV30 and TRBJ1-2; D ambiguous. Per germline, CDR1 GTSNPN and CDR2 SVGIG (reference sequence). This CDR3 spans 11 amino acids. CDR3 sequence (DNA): TGTGCACACTCACGGGGAAATGGCTACACCTTC. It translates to CAHSRGNGYTF.

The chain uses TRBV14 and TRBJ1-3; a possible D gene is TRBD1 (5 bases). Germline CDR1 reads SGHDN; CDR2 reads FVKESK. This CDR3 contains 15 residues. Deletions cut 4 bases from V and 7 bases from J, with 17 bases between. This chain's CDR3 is CASSPPGLKGNTIYF. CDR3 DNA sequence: TGTGCCAGCAGCCCACCGGGACTAAAAGGGAACACCATATATTTT.

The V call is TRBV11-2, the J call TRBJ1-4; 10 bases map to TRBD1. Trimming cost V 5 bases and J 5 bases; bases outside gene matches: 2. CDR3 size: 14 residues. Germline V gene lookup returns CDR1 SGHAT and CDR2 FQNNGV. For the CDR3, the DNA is TGTGCCAGCAGCAGGACAGGGGGGAATGAAAAACTGTTTTTT. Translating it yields CASSRTGGNEKLFF.

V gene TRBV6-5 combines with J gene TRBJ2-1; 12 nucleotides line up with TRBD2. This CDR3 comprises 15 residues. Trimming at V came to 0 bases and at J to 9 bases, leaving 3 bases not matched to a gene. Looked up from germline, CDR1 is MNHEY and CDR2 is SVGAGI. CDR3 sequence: CASSYSASGGVEQFF. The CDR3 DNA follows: TGTGCCAGCAGTTACTCCGCTAGCGGGGGGGTTGAGCAGTTCTTC.

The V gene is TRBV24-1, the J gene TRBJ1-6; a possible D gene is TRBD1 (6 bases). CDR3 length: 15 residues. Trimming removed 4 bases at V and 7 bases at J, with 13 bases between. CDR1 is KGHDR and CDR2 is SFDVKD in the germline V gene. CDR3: CATSEGTRENSPLHF. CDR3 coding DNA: TGTGCCACCAGTGAAGGGACAAGGGAAAATTCACCCCTCCACTTT.

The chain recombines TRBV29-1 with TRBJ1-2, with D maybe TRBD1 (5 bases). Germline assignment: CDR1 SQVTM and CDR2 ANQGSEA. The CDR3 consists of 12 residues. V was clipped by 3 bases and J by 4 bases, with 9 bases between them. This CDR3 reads CSVDTGVYGYTF. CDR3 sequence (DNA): TGCAGCGTTGATACAGGTGTCTATGGCTACACCTTC.

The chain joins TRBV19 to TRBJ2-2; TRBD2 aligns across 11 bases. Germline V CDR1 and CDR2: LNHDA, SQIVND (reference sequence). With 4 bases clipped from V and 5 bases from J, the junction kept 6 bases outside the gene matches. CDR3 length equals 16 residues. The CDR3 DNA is TGTGCCAGTAGTACTGAACTAGCGGGGGTAACCGGGGAGCTGTTTTTT. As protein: CASSTELAGVTGELFF.

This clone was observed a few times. In nucleotides, the CDR3 is TGTGCCAGTGGCATCGGCAATCAGCCCCAGCATTTT. As protein: CASGIGNQPQHF. The rearrangement joins TRBV19 to TRBJ1-5; D unresolved. Trimming cost V 8 bases and J 2 bases, with 7 bases left between them. The germline V gene encodes CDR1 LNHDA and CDR2 SQIVND (reference sequence). The CDR3 spans 12 residues.

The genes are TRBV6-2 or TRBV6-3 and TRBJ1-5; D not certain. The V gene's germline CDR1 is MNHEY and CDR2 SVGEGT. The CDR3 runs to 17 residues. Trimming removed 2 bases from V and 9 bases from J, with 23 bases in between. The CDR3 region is CASSYAPGKRRISPQHF. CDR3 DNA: TGTGCCAGCAGTTACGCCCCCGGGAAAAGGAGGATTTCGCCCCAGCATTTT.

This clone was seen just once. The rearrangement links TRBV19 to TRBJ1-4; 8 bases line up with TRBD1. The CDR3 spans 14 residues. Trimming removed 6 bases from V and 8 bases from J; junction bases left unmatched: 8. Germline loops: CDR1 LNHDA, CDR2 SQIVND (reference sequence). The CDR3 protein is CASRSRGRVEKLFF. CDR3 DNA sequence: TGTGCCAGTAGATCCAGGGGGCGCGTAGAAAAACTGTTTTTT. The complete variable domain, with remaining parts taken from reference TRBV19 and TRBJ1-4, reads DGGITQSPKYLFRKEGQNVTLSCEQNLNHDAMYWYRQDPGQGLRLIYYSQIVNDFQKGDIAEGYSVSREKKESFPLTVTSAQKNPTAFYLCASRSRGRVEKLFFGSGTQLSVL.

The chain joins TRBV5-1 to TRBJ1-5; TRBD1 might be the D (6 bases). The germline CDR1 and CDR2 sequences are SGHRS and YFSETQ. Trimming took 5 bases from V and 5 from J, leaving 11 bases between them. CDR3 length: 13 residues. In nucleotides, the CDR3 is TGCGCCAGCAGGTTAGGGGGGGATCAGCCCCAGCATTTT. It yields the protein CASRLGGDQPQHF.

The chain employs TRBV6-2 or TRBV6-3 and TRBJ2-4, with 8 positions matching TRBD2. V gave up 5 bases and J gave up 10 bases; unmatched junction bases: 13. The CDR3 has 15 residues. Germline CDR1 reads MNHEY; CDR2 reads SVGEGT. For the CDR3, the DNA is TGTGCCAGCAGTCGGCCCGTCGGTCGGGAGGGAATTCAGTACTTC. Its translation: CASSRPVGREGIQYF.

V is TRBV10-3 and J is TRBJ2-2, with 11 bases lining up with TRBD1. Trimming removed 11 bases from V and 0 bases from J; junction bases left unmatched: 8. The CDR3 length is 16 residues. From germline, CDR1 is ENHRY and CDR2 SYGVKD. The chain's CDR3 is CASSGTGGTNTGELFF. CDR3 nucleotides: TGTGCCTCCTCCGGGACAGGGGGAACGAACACCGGGGAGCTGTTTTTT.

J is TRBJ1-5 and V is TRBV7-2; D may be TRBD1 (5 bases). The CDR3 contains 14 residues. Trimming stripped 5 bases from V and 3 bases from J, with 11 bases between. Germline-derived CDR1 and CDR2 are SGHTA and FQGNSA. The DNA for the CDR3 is TGTGCCAGCAGCACTCGGACATACAATCAGCCCCAGCATTTT. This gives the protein CASSTRTYNQPQHF.

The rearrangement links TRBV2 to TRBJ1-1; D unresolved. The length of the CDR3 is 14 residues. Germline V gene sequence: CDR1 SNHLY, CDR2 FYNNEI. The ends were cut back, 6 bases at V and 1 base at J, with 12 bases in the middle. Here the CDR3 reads CASRTFDGNTEAFF. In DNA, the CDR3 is TGTGCCAGCAGGACTTTTGACGGGAACACTGAAGCTTTCTTT.

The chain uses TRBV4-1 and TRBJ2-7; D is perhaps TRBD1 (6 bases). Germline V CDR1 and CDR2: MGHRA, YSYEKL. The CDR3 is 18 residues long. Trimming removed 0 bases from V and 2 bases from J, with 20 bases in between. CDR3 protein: CASSQDVLIPGTPYEQYF. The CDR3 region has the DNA TGCGCCAGCAGCCAAGATGTGCTGATCCCCGGGACACCCTACGAGCAGTACTTC.

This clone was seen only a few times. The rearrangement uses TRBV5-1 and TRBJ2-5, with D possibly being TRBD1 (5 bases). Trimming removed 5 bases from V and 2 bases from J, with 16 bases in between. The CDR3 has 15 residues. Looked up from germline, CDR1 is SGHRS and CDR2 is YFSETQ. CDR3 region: CASSPTPGSQETQYF. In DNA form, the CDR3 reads TGCGCCAGCAGTCCTACCCCAGGGTCACAAGAGACCCAGTACTTC. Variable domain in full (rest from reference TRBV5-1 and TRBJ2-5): KAGVTQTPRYLIKTRGQQVTLSCSPISGHRSVSWYQQTPGQGLQFLFEYFSETQRNKGNFPGRFSGRQFSNSRSEMNVSTLELGDSALYLCASSPTPGSQETQYFGPGTRLLVL.

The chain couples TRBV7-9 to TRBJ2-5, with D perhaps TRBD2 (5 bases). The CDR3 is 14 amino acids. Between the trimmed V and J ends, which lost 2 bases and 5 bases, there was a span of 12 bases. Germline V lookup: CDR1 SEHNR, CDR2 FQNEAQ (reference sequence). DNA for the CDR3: TGTGCCAGCAGCTTAAATCGACTATCGGAGACCCAGTACTTC. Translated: CASSLNRLSETQYF.